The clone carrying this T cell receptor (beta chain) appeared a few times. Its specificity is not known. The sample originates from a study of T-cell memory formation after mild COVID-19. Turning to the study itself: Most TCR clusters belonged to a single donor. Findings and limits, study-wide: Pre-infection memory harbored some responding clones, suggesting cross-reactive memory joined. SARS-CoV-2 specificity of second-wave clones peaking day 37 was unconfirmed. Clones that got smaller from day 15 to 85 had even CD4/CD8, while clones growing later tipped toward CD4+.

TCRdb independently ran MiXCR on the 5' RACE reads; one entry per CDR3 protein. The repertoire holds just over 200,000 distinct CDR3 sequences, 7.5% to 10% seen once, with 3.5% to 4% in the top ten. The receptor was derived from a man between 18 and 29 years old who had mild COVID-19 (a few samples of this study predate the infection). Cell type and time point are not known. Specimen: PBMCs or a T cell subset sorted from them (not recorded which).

The CDR3: CASTPQETQYF. CDR3 nucleotide sequence: TGTGCCAGCACACCCCAAGAGACCCAGTACTTC. This rearrangement joins TRBV2 to TRBJ2-5; D is uncertain. This CDR3 is built from 11 residues. CDR1 and CDR2 from the germline V gene are SNHLY and FYNNEI. Trimming removed 7 bases from V and 1 base from J, with 4 bases in between. Full variable domain (remainder filled in from reference TRBV2 and TRBJ2-5): EPEVTQTPSHQVTQMGQEVILRCVPISNHLYFYWYRQILGQKVEFLVSFYNNEISEKSEIFDDQFSVERPDGSNFTLKIRSTKLEDSAMYFCASTPQETQYFGPGTRLLVL.